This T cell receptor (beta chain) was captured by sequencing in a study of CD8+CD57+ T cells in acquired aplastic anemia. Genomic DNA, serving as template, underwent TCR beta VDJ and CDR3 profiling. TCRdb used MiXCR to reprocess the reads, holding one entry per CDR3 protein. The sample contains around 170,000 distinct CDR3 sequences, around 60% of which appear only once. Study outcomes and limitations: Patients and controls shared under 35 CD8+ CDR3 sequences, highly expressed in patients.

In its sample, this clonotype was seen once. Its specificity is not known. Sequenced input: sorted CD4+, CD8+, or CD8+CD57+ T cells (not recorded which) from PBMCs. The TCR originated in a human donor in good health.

Here the CDR3 reads CATGNSYGYTF. The CDR3 coding sequence is TGTGCCACAGGGAATAGCTATGGCTACACCTTC. This chain uses TRBV10-3 with TRBJ1-2, with D perhaps matching TRBD1 (5 bases). The germline CDR1 and CDR2 sequences are ENHRY and SYGVKD. This CDR3 is 11 amino acids long. V lost 10 bases and J 4 bases, leaving 10 bases between the germline ends.